This T cell receptor beta chain was profiled in a study of regulatory T cells in long-lasting Graves disease. Whole-study context: Patients with new Graves' disease had used antithyroid drugs below 3 months.

Overall study results and limits: Persistent disease samples used TRBV28, TRBJ1-2 and TRBJ2-5 preferentially.

The V and J ends lost 2 bases and 1 base respectively, with 10 bases between them. The CDR3 length is 15 residues. Germline CDR1 reads SGHNT; CDR2 reads YYREEE (reference sequence). As for time point: newly diagnosed GD, antithyroid drugs for less than 3 months. The TCR library was prepared using RNA isolated from PBMCs. Through Arm-PCR of CDR3 regions and iRepertoire HTBI primers, TCR beta libraries were built. One entry per CDR3 protein, called by TCRdb with MiXCR from the multiplex PCR reads. Of 550,000 to 700,000 distinct CDR3 sequences in the sample, about 16% were seen once. This clonotype turned up a few times. Its specificity is not known. A further study also used this sample, focusing on T cells in Graves' hyperthyroidism and ophthalmopathy. Turning to that study: Uncontrolled infection, other autoimmune disease, pregnancy or lactation barred patients from enrollment.

The V gene is TRBV5-4, the J gene TRBJ1-3; D not certain. The clonotype comes from a man younger than 35 with Graves disease. This sample comprised peripheral blood mononuclear cells (PBMCs), obtained at new diagnosis, from a patient treated with antithyroid drugs. The chain's CDR3 is CASSFTGSSGNTIYF. Written as DNA, the CDR3 is TGTGCCAGCAGCTTCACGGGAAGTTCTGGAAACACCATATATTTT.